This T cell receptor beta chain was sequenced in a study of cytomegalovirus exposure and HLA in healthy donors (dated by TCRdb to about 2017). In terms of the full investigation: An earlier analysis of about 560 of the donors reported 250 to 350 Gb of sequence data and around 110 million unique TCR beta sequences obtained from around 170 million T cells. An early release that covered several hundred HLA-typed donors contained approximately 300 gigabases of sequencing data and around 80 million unique TCR sequences. Among the roughly 390 genotyped donors, approximately 77% belonged to the genetic ancestry cluster associated with self-reported Caucasian donors. The study aimed to test whether cataloging public T cell receptors could reveal signatures of past pathogen exposure. The study used immunosequencing to profile the T cell repertoires of about 670 subjects and linked those repertoires to cytomegalovirus serostatus. A separate validation cohort of more than 100 different subjects was used in addition to the approximately 640-subject first cohort. High-throughput TCR immunosequencing, statistical association of individual TCRs with disease status, and machine learning were combined to predict cytomegalovirus infection status. A later analysis re-analyzed previously published TCR beta repertoires from 500 to 700 donors and added high-resolution HLA genotyping to study TCR occurrence patterns. Rather than using new phenotypic data, the later analysis identified candidate immune exposures from TCR beta sequences and from how often those sequences occurred across donors. In an earlier analysis of roughly 540 of the donors, high-throughput TCR beta sequencing was used to judge whether each TCR beta V gene segment behaved as functional or pseudogenic. Donor age, sex, ethnicity and CMV serostatus were compiled together with the repertoire data. In a later genetic analysis, genome-wide SNP genotypes for about 65% of the roughly 670 donors were used, and that subset was treated as a discovery cohort. All discovery cohort repertoires had been generated using a single sequencing platform. Both class I and class II loci were covered by HLA typing, at four-digit resolution. The number of donors typed differed by locus, with roughly 620-630 for A, B, C, DRB1 and DQB1, 522 for DQA1, approximately 580 for DPA1, and approximately 470 for DPB1. Because of strong linkage in the cohort, a few DR-DQ haplotypes were treated as single units for association and clustering. Across approximately 400 genotyped donors of the cohort, an average of 235,054 unique TCR beta nucleotide sequences per donor were sequenced, and roughly 20% of those sequences were non-productive.

Reading from cysteine to phenylalanine, the CDR3 counts 16 amino acids. Only CDR3 DNA is held: 48 bases, read in frame from base 1. CDR1 and CDR2 are read off the germline V gene (reference sequence) as MNHNY and SVGAGI. V is shortened by 2 bases, J by 2 bases, and the region joining them spans 15 bases. In total, approximately 690 healthy bone marrow donors made up the cohort. Cohort members were all nominally healthy when sampled, although unrecorded immune exposures were likely present. The donor tested CMV seronegative, placing the donor among the 350 or so seronegative members of the cohort. A peripheral blood sample was collected from each donor, and TCR beta sequencing was performed on peripheral blood mononuclear cells. The Qiagen DNeasy Blood Extraction Kit was used to extract genomic DNA from the blood cell samples. Concerning this clone itself: Its antigen remains undetermined. No base-level quality is on record; no much larger clone is a single base apart.

Library preparation employed the immunoSEQ multiplex PCR assay. For the multiplex PCR, a mixture combining 60 forward primers for TCR Vbeta segments and 13 reverse primers for TCR Jbeta segments was used. The CDR3 region of rearranged TCR beta genes was amplified from genomic DNA with a multiplex PCR assay. On the Illumina HiSeq System, the amplified TCR beta libraries were sequenced as 87-base-pair reads. The published analysis was carried out like this. A later analysis counted approximately 76 million unique TCR beta chains across the 650 to 700 repertoires, and 9.5 million to 11 million of these chains were shared by at least two donors. To remove PCR and sequencing errors, raw reads were error-corrected and collapsed into unique sequences using a nearest-neighbor algorithm that merged closely related sequences. Alignment of CDR3 sequences to IMGT reference sequences was used to assign V, D and J gene segments. Each retained sequence needed at least a six-nucleotide match to both a V gene segment and a J gene segment. A rearrangement counted as productive if the CDR3 had no stop codons and remained in frame with V and J, and every other rearrangement counted as non-productive. Following IMGT convention, CDR3 was defined as the stretch from the second conserved V-encoded cysteine up to the conserved J-encoded phenylalanine. The earlier analysis of 500 to 650 of the donors excluded any sequence lacking an unambiguous match to a single V gene segment. An earlier analysis of 550 to 650 of the donors classified V segments as functional when productive rearrangements were above 56.7% and as segregating when the standard deviation between donors was above 5%. To diagnose cytomegalovirus status from the catalog of TCR beta chain sequences, a statistical classification framework was built. V and J gene assignment, in a later analysis, came from comparing TCR nucleotide sequences with IMGT/GENE-DB human TR gene sequences. Using the TCRdist pipeline, a later analysis assigned CDR3 sequences along with most-parsimonious VDJ recombination scenarios. In a later analysis, each TCR beta chain was defined by its CDR3 amino acid sequence together with its V-gene family, and reads without a unique V-gene family were excluded. In a later analysis, fewer than 650 highly shared, low-generation-probability nucleotide sequences were removed to address suspected cross-contamination and a sequencing artifact. For each public chain, a later analysis derived a clonal expansion index from normalized ranks of inferred template counts within each repertoire. In a later analysis, generation probabilities were computed using a VDJ recombination model fitted to out-of-frame rearrangements, and the results were checked against IGoR. In a later analysis, hypergeometric tests were used to score TCR-TCR, TCR-HLA and TCR-CMV co-occurrence, with a repertoire-size bias correction applied to TCR pairs. False discovery rates were estimated in a later analysis by permuting HLA or CMV assignments 20 times. In a later analysis, co-occurring TCRs were grouped with DBSCAN, and TCRdist sequence similarity was added when clustering was performed within HLA-allele-positive subsets. Repertoires with fewer than 30,000 or more than 120,000 public chains were left out of co-occurrence clustering, as were four to six repertoires with anomalous nucleotide sharing. This immuneACCESS table, as held by TCRdb, lists in-frame sequences with V and J called but not all clones. Of the missing ones, under half trace to an unresolved V gene in checked studies; the others have no known cause. That table is the source of V, J and clone size, and D and trimming were worked out from the DNA. The sample has about 150,000 clones on record, approximately 57% of them singletons. Around 1.8% of the sample lies in the top ten.

What the study reported, not specific to this receptor: When HLA alleles, especially DR and DQ, strongly co-occurred, TCR associations were difficult to assign to individual alleles. In vitro tests confirmed that a few of the cytomegalovirus-associated TCR beta chains recognize cytomegalovirus antigens. Immune exposure information for the cohort was limited to CMV serostatus. The study gave a list of over 150 TCR beta chains associated with cytomegalovirus. A later analysis found that HLA-associated TCR beta chains were more clonally expanded and had lower generation probabilities than equally common non-associated chains. A further reported finding was that TCR beta sequences accurately predicted the HLA-A and HLA-B alleles for most subjects in the first cohort. A later analysis found that TCR association rates varied across HLA loci, with DRB1 alleles showing the most associated TCRs and HLA-C alleles the fewest. Roughly uniform sequencing depth across donors was assumed in presence/absence analyses, although this assumption may not hold. The classifier was reported to diagnose cytomegalovirus status with high specificity and sensitivity in both the original and validation cohorts. Most TCR sequences were seen in very few donors, while some public TCRs were found in many individuals. Some IMGT-functional V segments, including TRBV6-2 and TRBV6-3, could not be distinguished by the 87-base-pair reads and were therefore excluded. A cluster of highly shared sequence variants was judged likely to represent a technical artifact of the sequencing pipeline. A later genetic analysis associated a missense DCLRE1C variant with V-gene and J-gene trimming of TCR beta chains, and an independent cohort replicated the association. A later analysis associated around 16,000 TCR beta sequences with specific HLA alleles at a false discovery rate of 0.05. According to the authors, the approach could potentially be generalized to other disease states and immunological phenotypes. According to a later analysis, parvovirus B19, influenza, CMV and Epstein-Barr virus appeared linked to several top co-occurrence clusters. Because counts were too low, seventeen rarely observed V segments, including chromosome 9 orphons, were excluded from the earlier analysis of 500 to 700 of the donors. In an earlier analysis of some 500 of the donors, most TCR beta V segments were observed in productive rearrangements about 87% or about 30% of the time, broadly matching IMGT annotations. Compared with the 666-donor mean, donors in an Asian-associated ancestry cluster had fewer N-insertions in productive TCRs, according to a later genetic analysis. The cohort was sequenced for TCR beta chains only, and without alpha or paired-chain data the features that could be detected were limited. In a later analysis, most CMV-associated TCR beta chains were found to appear HLA-restricted, with HLA associations seemingly driven largely by CMV exposure. Because some donors lacked HLA typing at each locus, the association tests relied only on the typed subset. Correlated functional status among segregating V segments might reflect linkage disequilibrium, but an unknown experimental factor could not be ruled out.

The chain joins TRBV6-6 to TRBJ2-5, with TRBD1 tentatively as D gene (6 bases match). The origin of this receptor is a male donor in good health and CMV-seronegative. Sequences were obtained from PBMCs. The sequenced DNA is TGTGCCAGCAGTTACCCCGACCGAGGGGGTCAAGAGACCCAGTACTTC. Its translation is CASSYPDRGGQETQYF.